The sequence of this T cell receptor (beta chain) was determined in a study of glioma-infiltrating T cells after dendritic cell vaccination. The wider study: Three intradermal dendritic cell vaccine injections were given every two weeks.

Clones were sequenced by immunoSEQ multiplex PCR, and TCRdb holds only the in-frame ones, with some missing. The sample has over 65,000 clones, less than 85% seen once. Germline values: CDR1 SQVTM, CDR2 ANQGSEA. CDR3 size: 12 residues. Time point indicated: after dendritic cell vaccination, including at tumor progression/relapse. Selection required adequate fresh-frozen tumor tissue plus more than two years' survival data. PBMC sampling occurred before vaccination, two weeks after the third dose, and at progression. This clonotype originated in a human donor with glioblastoma. The chain carries TRBV29-1 and TRBJ2-5; maybe TRBD1 (6 bases). Matching the DNA end better, TRBJ2-7 makes the J call doubtful. The sample consisted of blood, taken after dendritic cell vaccination. The CDR3 DNA reads TGCAGCGCAACCCGGGACAACTACGAGCAGTACTTC. Its translation: CSATRDNYEQYF.